This TCR beta chain was documented in a study of shared clonotypes between healthy human individuals. The length of the CDR3 is 18 residues. Germline loops: CDR1 SGHNT, CDR2 YYREEE (reference sequence). V lost 3 bases to trimming and J lost 4 bases, with 25 bases between them. Turning to this clone: The antigen is undetermined.

The genomic DNA of each subset was split evenly across several immunoSEQ plates. Generated by immunoSEQ multiplex PCR, the TCRdb table keeps only in-frame clones and is missing some. The sample consists of roughly 1,000,000 clones, about 84% of them appearing once. General study results and limits: Specimens sampled were limited to blood, with tissue repertoires likely differing. Among donors, the sharing of clonotypes was expected to be influenced by sequencing depth.

Nashville, Tennessee was home to all donors, who were Caucasian adults. This sequence originates from a man younger than 35 in good health. Some clones in this sample may be carry-over from other donors' samples. The chain couples TRBV5-4 to TRBJ1-2, with D perhaps TRBD1 (6 bases). The sample consisted of memory CD4+ T cells from PBMCs. Subset in this sample: CD45RA-negative fraction. The CDR3 DNA is TGTGCCAGCAGCTCACCAAGCCGGGACATCCGACCCCTCTATGGCTACACCTTC. Translating it yields CASSSPSRDIRPLYGYTF.